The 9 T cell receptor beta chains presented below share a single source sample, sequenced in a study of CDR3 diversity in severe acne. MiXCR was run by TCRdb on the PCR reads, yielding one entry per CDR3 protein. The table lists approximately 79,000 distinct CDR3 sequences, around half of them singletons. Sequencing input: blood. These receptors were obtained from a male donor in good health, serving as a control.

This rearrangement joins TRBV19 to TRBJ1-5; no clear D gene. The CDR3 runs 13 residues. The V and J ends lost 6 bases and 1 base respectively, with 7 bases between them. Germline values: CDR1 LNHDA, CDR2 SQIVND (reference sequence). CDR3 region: CASRYNSNQPQHF. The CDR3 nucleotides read TGTGCCAGTAGGTACAACAGCAATCAGCCCCAGCATTTT.

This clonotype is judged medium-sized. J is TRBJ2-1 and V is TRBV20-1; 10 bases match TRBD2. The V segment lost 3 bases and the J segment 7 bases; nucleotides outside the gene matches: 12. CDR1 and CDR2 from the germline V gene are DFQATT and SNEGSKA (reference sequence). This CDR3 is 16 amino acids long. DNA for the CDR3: TGCAGTGCTAGTCCATTTACTAGCGGGGATACAAATGAGCAGTTCTTC. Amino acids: CSASPFTSGDTNEQFF.

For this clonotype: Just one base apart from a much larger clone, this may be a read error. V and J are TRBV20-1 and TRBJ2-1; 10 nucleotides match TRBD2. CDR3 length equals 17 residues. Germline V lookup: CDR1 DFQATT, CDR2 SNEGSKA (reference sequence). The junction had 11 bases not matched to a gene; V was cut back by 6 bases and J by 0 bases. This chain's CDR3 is CSAPRGSGGFSYNEQFF. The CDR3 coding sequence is TGCAGTGCCCCCCGGGGTAGCGGGGGGTTCTCCTACAATGAGCAGTTCTTC.

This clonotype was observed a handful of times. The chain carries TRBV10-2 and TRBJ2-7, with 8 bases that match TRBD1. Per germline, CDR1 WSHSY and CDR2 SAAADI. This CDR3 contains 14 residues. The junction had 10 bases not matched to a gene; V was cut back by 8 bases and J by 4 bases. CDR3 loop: CASLRDRSNYEQYF. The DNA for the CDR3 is TGCGCCAGCCTTAGGGACAGGTCCAATTACGAGCAGTACTTC.

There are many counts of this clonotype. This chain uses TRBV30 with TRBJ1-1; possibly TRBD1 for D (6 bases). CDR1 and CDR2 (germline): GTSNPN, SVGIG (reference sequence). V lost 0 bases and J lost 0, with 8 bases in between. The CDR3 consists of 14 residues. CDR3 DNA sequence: TGTGCCTGGAGTGTTACAGGGTTGAACACTGAAGCTTTCTTT. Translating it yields CAWSVTGLNTEAFF.

CDR3 in DNA: TGCGCCAGCAGCTCGACAGGGGGAACTACAGGAAACACCATATATTTT. It codes for CASSSTGGTTGNTIYF. This sequence joins TRBV5-1 and TRBJ1-3, with 9 bases matching TRBD1. Germline V gives CDR1 SGHRS, CDR2 YFSETQ. The V segment lost 3 bases and the J segment 4 bases; nucleotides outside the gene matches: 8. CDR3 length equals 16 residues.

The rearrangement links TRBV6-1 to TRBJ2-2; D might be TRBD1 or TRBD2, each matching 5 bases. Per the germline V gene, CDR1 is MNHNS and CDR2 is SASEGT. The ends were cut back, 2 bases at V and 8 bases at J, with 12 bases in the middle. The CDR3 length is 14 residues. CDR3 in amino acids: CASSERGETGELFF. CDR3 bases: TGTGCCAGCAGTGAACGGGGCGAGACGGGGGAGCTGTTTTTT.

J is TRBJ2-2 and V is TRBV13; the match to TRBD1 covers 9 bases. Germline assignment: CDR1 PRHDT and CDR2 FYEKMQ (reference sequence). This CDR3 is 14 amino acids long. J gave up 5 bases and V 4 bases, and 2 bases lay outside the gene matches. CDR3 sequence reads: CASSSDRGTGELFF. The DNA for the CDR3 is TGTGCCAGCAGCTCAGACAGGGGGACCGGGGAGCTGTTTTTT.

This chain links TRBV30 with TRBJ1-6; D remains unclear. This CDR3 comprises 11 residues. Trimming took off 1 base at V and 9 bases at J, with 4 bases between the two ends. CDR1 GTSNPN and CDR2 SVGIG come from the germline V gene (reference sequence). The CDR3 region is CAWSAASPLHF. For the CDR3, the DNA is TGTGCCTGGAGTGCCGCTTCACCCCTCCACTTT.